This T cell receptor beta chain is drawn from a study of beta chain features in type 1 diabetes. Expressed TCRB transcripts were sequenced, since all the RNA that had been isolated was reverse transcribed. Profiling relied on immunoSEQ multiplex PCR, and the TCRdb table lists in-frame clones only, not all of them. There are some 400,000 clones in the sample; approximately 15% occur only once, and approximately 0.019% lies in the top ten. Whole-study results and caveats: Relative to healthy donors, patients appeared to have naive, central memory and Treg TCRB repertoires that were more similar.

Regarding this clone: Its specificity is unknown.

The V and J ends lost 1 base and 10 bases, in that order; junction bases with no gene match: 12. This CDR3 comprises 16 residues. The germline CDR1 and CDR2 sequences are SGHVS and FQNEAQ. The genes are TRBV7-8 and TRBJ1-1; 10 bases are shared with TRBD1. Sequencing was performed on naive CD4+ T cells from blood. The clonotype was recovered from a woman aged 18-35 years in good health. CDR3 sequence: CASSLDLGTGEIGAFF. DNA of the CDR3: TGTGCCAGCAGCTTAGACCTAGGGACAGGGGAAATTGGAGCTTTCTTT.